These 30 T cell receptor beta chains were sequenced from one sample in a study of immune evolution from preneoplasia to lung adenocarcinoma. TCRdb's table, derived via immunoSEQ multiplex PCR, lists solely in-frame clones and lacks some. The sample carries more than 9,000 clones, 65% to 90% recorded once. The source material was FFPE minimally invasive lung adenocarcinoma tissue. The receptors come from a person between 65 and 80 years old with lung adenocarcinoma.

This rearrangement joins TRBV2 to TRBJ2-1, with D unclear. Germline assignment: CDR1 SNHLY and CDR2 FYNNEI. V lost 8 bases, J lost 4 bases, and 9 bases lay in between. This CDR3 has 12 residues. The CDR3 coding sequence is TGTGCCAGCGCCAGAGCTTACAATGAGCAGTTCTTC. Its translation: CASARAYNEQFF.

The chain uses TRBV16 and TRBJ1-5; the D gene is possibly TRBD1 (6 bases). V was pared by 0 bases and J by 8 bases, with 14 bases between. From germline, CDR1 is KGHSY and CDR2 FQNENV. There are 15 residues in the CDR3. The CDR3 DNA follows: TGTGCCAGCAGCCAATCGTCAGGAGGGGGGAAGCCCCAGCATTTT. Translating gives CASSQSSGGGKPQHF.

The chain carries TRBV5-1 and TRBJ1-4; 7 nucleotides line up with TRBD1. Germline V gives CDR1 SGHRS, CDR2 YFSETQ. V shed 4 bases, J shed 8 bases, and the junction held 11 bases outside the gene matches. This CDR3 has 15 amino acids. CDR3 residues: CASSADRVIGEKLFF. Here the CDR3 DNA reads TGCGCCAGCAGCGCCGACAGGGTAATAGGGGAAAAACTGTTTTTT.

The CDR3 DNA reads TGTGCCAGCAGCTTAGATCACCAGTACACTGAAGCTTTCTTT. This sequence encodes CASSLDHQYTEAFF. This chain links TRBV11-2 with TRBJ1-1, with D unclear. The CDR3 length is 14 residues. Germline V lookup: CDR1 SGHAT, CDR2 FQNNGV. The germline V and J ends were trimmed by 0 bases and 3 bases, with 8 bases remaining between them.

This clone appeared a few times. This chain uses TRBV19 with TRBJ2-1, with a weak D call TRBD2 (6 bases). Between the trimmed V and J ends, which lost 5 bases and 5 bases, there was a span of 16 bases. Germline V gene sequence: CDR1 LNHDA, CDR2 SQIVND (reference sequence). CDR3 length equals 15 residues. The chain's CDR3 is CASSLGRDNNNEQFF. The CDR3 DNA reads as TGTGCCAGTAGTCTGGGGCGGGATAATAACAATGAGCAGTTCTTC.

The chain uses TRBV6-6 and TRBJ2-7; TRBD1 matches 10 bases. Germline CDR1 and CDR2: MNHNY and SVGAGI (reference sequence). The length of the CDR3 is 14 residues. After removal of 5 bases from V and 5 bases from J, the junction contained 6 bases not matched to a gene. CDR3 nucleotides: TGTGCCAGCAGTCTAAAGACAGGGGGCAACGAGCAGTACTTC. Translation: CASSLKTGGNEQYF.

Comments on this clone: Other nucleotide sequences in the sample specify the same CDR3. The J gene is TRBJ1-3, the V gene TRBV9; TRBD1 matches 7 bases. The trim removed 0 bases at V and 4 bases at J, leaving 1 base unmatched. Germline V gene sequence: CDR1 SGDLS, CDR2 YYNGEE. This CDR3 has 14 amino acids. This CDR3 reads CASSVETGGNTIYF. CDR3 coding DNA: TGTGCCAGCAGCGTAGAGACAGGGGGAAACACCATATATTTT.

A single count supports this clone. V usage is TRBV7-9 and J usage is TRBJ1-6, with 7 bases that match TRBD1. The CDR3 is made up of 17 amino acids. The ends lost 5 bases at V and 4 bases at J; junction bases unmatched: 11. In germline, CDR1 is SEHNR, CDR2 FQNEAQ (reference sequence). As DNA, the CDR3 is TGTGCCAGCAGCCACTGGGACAGCGATTTATATAATTCACCCCTCCACTTT. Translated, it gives CASSHWDSDLYNSPLHF.

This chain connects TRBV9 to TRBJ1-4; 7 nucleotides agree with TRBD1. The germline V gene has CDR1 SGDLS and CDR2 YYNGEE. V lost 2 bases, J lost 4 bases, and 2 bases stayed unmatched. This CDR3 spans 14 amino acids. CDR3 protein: CASSVDRLNEKLFF. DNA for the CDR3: TGTGCCAGCAGCGTGGACAGGCTTAATGAAAAACTGTTTTTT.

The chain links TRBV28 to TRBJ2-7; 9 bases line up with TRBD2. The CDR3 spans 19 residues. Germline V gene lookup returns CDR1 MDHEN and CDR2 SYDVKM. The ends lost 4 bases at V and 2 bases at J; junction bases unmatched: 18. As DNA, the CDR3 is TGTGCCAGCAGTTCCAACCCGTCGTCGACTAGCGGTTCTGCCTACGAGCAGTACTTC. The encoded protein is CASSSNPSSTSGSAYEQYF.

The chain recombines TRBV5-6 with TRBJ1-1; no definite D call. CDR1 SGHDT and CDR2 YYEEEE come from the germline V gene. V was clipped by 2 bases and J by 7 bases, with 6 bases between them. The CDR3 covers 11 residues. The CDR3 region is CASSFMSEAFF. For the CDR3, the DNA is TGTGCCAGCAGCTTCATGAGTGAAGCTTTCTTT.

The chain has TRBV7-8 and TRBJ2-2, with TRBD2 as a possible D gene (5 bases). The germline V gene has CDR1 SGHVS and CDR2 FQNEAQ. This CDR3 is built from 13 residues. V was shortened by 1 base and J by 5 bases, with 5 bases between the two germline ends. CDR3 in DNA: TGTGCCAGCAGCTTAGGAGGGACCGGGGAGCTGTTTTTT. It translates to CASSLGGTGELFF.

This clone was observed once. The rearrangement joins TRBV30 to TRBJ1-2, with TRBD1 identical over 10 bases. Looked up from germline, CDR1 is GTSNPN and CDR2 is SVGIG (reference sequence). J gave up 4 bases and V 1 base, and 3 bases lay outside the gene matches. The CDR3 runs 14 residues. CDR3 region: CAWSARTGGYGYTF. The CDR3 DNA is TGTGCCTGGAGTGCTAGGACAGGGGGCTATGGCTACACCTTC.

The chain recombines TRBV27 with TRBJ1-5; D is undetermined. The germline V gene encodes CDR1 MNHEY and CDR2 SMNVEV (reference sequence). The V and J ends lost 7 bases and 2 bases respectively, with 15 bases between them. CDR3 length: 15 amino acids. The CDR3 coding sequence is TGTGCCAGCAAACCCACAGCGGCGGGCAATCAGCCCCAGCATTTT. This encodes CASKPTAAGNQPQHF.

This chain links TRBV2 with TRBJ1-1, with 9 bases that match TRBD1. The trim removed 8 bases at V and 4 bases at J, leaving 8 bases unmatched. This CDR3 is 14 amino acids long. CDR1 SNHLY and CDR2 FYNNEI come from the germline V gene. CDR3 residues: CASVRGQGGTEAFF. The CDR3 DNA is TGTGCCAGCGTCCGGGGACAGGGAGGCACTGAAGCTTTCTTT.

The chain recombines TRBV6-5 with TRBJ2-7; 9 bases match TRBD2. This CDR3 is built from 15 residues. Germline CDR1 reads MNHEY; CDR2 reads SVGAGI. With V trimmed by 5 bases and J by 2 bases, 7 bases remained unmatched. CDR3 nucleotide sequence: TGTGCCAGCAGTGCTAGCGGGGACCTAACCTACGAGCAGTACTTC. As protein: CASSASGDLTYEQYF.

Written as DNA, the CDR3 is TGTGCCAGCAGCTTACGACTAGCGGGAGTGGGCAATGAGCAGTTCTTC. Translation gives CASSLRLAGVGNEQFF. The chain uses TRBV7-9 and TRBJ2-1; 12 bases align to TRBD2. CDR1 and CDR2 (germline): SEHNR, FQNEAQ (reference sequence). The V and J ends lost 2 bases and 6 bases, in that order; junction bases with no gene match: 5. The CDR3 spans 16 residues.

CDR3 sequence (DNA): TGTGCCAGCAGCTTATACTGGCTAGAAGCTTTCTTT. Its translation: CASSLYWLEAFF. The chain combines TRBV7-3 with TRBJ1-1; no definite D call. The germline V gene encodes CDR1 SGHTA and CDR2 FQGTGA. Between the trimmed V and J ends, which lost 2 bases and 8 bases, there was a span of 9 bases. CDR3 length equals 12 residues.

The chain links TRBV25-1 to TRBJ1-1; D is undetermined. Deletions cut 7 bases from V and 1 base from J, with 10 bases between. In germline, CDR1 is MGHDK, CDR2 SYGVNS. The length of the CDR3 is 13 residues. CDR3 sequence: CASTAARNTEAFF. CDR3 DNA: TGTGCCAGCACGGCAGCGAGGAACACTGAAGCTTTCTTT.

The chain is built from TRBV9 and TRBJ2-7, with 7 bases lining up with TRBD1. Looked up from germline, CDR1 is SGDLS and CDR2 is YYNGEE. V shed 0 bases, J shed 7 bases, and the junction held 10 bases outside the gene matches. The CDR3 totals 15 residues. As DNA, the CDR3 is TGTGCCAGCAGCGTAGAGGGACAGAGTTCTGATGAGCAGTACTTC. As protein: CASSVEGQSSDEQYF.

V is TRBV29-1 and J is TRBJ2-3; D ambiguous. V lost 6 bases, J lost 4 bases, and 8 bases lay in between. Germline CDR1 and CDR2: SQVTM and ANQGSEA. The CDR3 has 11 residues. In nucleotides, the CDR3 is TGCAGCGTAGGGTTGGCAGATACGCAGTATTTT. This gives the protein CSVGLADTQYF.

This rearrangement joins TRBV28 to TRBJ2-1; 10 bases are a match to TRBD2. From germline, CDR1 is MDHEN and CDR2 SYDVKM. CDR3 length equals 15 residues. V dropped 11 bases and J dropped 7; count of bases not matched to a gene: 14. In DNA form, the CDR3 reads TGTGCCCTCAGCCCCCAACTAGCGGGGATTAATGAGCAGTTCTTC. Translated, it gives CALSPQLAGINEQFF.

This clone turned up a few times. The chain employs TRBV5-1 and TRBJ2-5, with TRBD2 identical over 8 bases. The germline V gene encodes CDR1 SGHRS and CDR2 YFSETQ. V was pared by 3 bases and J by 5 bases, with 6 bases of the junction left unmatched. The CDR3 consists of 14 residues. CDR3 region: CASSSAGGRETQYF. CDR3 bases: TGCGCCAGCAGCTCAGCTGGCGGGAGGGAGACCCAGTACTTC.

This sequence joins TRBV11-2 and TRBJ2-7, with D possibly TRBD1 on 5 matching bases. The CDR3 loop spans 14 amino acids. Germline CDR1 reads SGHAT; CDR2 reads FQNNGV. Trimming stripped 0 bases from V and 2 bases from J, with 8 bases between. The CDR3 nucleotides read TGTGCCAGCAGCTTAGAAAGGGGCCCCTACGAGCAGTACTTC. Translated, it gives CASSLERGPYEQYF.

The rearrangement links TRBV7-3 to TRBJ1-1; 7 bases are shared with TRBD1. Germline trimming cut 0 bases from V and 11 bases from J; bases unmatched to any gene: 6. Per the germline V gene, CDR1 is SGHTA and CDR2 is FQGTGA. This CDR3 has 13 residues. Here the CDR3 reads CASSLTADRAAFF. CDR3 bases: TGTGCCAGCAGCTTAACCGCTGACAGGGCCGCTTTCTTT.

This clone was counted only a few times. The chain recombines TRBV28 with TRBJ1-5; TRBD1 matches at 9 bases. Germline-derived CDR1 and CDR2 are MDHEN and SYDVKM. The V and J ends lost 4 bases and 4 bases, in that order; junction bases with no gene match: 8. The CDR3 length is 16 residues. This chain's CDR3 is CASSWNSGTGNQPQHF. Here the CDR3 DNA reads TGTGCCAGCAGTTGGAATTCCGGGACAGGGAATCAGCCCCAGCATTTT.

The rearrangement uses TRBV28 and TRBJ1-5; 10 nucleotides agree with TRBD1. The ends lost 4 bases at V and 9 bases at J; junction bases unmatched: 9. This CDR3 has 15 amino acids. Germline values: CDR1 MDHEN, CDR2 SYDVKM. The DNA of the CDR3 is TGTGCCAGCAGTTCTAGACAGGGGGCCCCGGGGCCCCAGCATTTT. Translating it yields CASSSRQGAPGPQHF.

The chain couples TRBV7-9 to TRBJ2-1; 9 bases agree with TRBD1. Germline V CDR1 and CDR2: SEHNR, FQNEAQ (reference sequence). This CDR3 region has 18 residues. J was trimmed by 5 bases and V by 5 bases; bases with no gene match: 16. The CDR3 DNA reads TGTGCCAGCAGCCCGTCCCGGGACAGGGTCCGGTTTGACAATGAGCAGTTCTTC. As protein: CASSPSRDRVRFDNEQFF.

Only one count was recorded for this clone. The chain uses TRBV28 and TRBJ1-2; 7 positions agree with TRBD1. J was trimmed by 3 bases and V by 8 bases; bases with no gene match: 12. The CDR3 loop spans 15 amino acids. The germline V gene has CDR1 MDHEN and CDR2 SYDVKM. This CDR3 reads CASQTPGQWDYGYTF. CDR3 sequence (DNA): TGTGCCAGCCAAACTCCGGGACAGTGGGACTATGGCTACACCTTC.

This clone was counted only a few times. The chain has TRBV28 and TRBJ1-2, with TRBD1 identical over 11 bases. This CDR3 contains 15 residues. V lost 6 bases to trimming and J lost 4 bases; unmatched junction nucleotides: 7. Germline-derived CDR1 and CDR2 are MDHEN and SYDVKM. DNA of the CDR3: TGTGCCAGCAGGCAGGGGACAGGGGGAAGCTATGGCTACACCTTC. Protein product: CASRQGTGGSYGYTF.